The 19 T cell receptor beta chains below were found in one sample sequenced in a study of response to subunit inactivated influenza vaccine. MiXCR, run by TCRdb on the RT-PCR reads, gives a single entry per CDR3 protein. The sample gives 150,000 or so distinct CDR3 sequences, about 10% of which show up once; roughly 33% is in the top ten. Sequenced material: CD8+ T cells sorted from PBMCs, taken approximately 25 months after vaccination. These receptors were collected from a man aged 45-69 years who received an inactivated influenza vaccine.

This clonotype was detected only a few times. This chain uses TRBV6-5 with TRBJ2-5; D gene unclear. V was cut by 2 bases and J by 3 bases, with 7 bases left in between. Looked up from germline, CDR1 is MNHEY and CDR2 is SVGAGI. This CDR3 comprises 13 residues. The CDR3 nucleotides read TGTGCCAGCAGTTACGGCACCGAAGAGACCCAGTACTTC. Residues: CASSYGTEETQYF.

A few counts support this clonotype. The chain employs TRBV7-9 and TRBJ2-3; 12 nucleotides line up with TRBD2. The CDR3 runs to 17 residues. V shed 3 bases and J 5 bases; nucleotides not matched to a gene: 9. In germline, CDR1 is SEHNR, CDR2 FQNEAQ (reference sequence). The CDR3 region is CASSFTSGGRALDTQYF. The CDR3 coding sequence is TGTGCCAGCAGCTTCACTAGCGGGGGGCGCGCCTTAGATACGCAGTATTTT. The variable domain in full, with the rest retrieved from reference TRBV7-9 and TRBJ2-3, is DTGVSQNPRHKITKRGQNVTFRCDPISEHNRLYWYRQTLGQGPEFLTYFQNEAQLEKSRLLSDRFSAERPKGSFSTLEIQRTEQGDSAMYLCASSFTSGGRALDTQYFGPGTRLTVL.

The chain links TRBV28 to TRBJ2-7; no clear D gene. Germline CDR1 MDHEN, CDR2 SYDVKM. The CDR3 runs to 14 residues. The V end was cut by 6 bases, the J end by 0 bases, with 12 bases between. The CDR3 sequence: CASRLIGNSYEQYF. The CDR3 coding sequence is TGTGCCAGCAGGTTGATCGGAAACTCCTACGAGCAGTACTTC.

This sequence joins TRBV6-5 and TRBJ2-3; D is possibly TRBD1 (6 bases). The CDR3 is made up of 15 amino acids. Germline CDR1 and CDR2: MNHEY and SVGAGI. The germline V and J ends were trimmed by 1 base and 4 bases, with 12 bases remaining between them. The CDR3 DNA follows: TGTGCCAGCAGTTACTTTGCGGCAGGGGCAGATACGCAGTATTTT. This translates into CASSYFAAGADTQYF.

This clonotype was seen at least ten times. This sequence joins TRBV29-1 and TRBJ2-7; unclear D gene. The CDR3 runs 16 residues. Trimming removed 6 bases at V and 0 bases at J, with 21 bases between. Germline V gene lookup returns CDR1 SQVTM and CDR2 ANQGSEA. The DNA for the CDR3 is TGCAGCGTCGAGATTACGAAGTCTTCAGGCTCCTACGAGCAGTACTTC. This codes for CSVEITKSSGSYEQYF.

This clonotype has at least ten counts. This sequence joins TRBV4-3 and TRBJ1-1; D possibly corresponds to TRBD1 (6 bases). The CDR3 is made up of 14 amino acids. V was pared by 6 bases and J by 0 bases, with 11 bases between. CDR1 is LGHNA, CDR2 YSLEER, per germline. This CDR3 reads CASRFTGLNTEAFF. Here the CDR3 DNA reads TGCGCCAGCAGATTTACAGGGCTGAACACTGAAGCTTTCTTT.

There are many counts of this clonotype. The chain recombines TRBV29-1 with TRBJ2-1, with no clear D. CDR1 SQVTM and CDR2 ANQGSEA come from the germline V gene. Trimming removed 7 bases at V and 2 bases at J, with 6 bases between. The CDR3 is 11 residues long. CDR3 bases: TGCAGCGGTGACACCTACAATGAGCAGTTCTTC. Translating it yields CSGDTYNEQFF.

The chain recombines TRBV6-2 or TRBV6-3 with TRBJ1-2, with D possibly TRBD1 on 5 matching bases. Germline CDR1 and CDR2: MNHEY and SVGEGT. The CDR3 runs to 16 residues. The V and J ends lost 0 bases and 3 bases respectively, with 14 bases between them. This CDR3 is CASSYSFVGGDYGYTF. As DNA, the CDR3 is TGTGCCAGCAGTTACTCGTTCGTCGGGGGAGACTATGGCTACACCTTC.

J is TRBJ1-1 and V is TRBV10-3; D uncertain. V was shortened by 6 bases and J by 1 base, with 9 bases between the two germline ends. CDR1 and CDR2 (germline): ENHRY, SYGVKD. This CDR3 has 13 residues. The CDR3 protein is CAISTTENTEAFF. CDR3 bases: TGTGCCATCAGCACAACAGAGAACACTGAAGCTTTCTTT.

There are a few counts of this clonotype. The rearrangement links TRBV14 to TRBJ2-7; 7 positions agree with TRBD1. CDR1 SGHDN and CDR2 FVKESK come from the germline V gene. The J segment lost 4 bases and the V segment lost 5 bases, leaving 11 bases of the junction unmatched. This CDR3 has 15 amino acids. CDR3 protein: CASSDRQGGYYEQYF. In DNA, the CDR3 is TGTGCCAGCAGCGATAGACAGGGCGGTTATTACGAGCAGTACTTC.

The rearrangement joins TRBV12-3 or TRBV12-4 to TRBJ1-5, with TRBD1 as a possible D gene (5 bases). The CDR3 totals 15 residues. The V end lost 4 bases, the J end lost 0 bases, and 10 bases lay between the germline ends. CDR3 amino acids: CASSSRQNSNQPQHF. As DNA, the CDR3 is TGTGCCAGCAGTTCCCGACAGAATAGCAATCAGCCCCAGCATTTT.

This clonotype came up many times. This chain joins TRBV9 and TRBJ2-7, with TRBD1 identical over 10 bases. V trimming: 0 bases; J trimming: 2 bases; junction bases outside the gene matches: 8. The CDR3 loop spans 17 amino acids. In germline, CDR1 is SGDLS, CDR2 YYNGEE. CDR3 residues: CASSVEAPGTGAYEQYF. The CDR3 nucleotides are TGTGCCAGCAGCGTAGAAGCGCCCGGGACAGGGGCCTACGAGCAGTACTTC.

This clonotype was seen only a few times. This chain links TRBV10-3 with TRBJ2-3, with 10 bases aligning to TRBD1. The CDR3 runs 17 residues. The germline V gene has CDR1 ENHRY and CDR2 SYGVKD. The trim removed 0 bases at V and 3 bases at J, leaving 6 bases unmatched. DNA for the CDR3: TGTGCCATCAGTGAGTCTGACGACAGGGGGCTAACAGATACGCAGTATTTT. Protein: CAISESDDRGLTDTQYF.

This chain connects TRBV6-5 to TRBJ1-2, with D hard to call. This CDR3 has 13 amino acids. The V gene lost 0 bases and the J gene lost 4 bases, with 6 bases spanning the gap. CDR1 and CDR2 from the germline V gene are MNHEY and SVGAGI. CDR3 sequence reads: CASSYSSLYGYTF. The CDR3 nucleotides are TGTGCCAGCAGTTACTCGTCGCTCTATGGCTACACCTTC.

This clonotype was picked up many times. The rearrangement links TRBV10-2 to TRBJ2-7; D is perhaps TRBD1 (6 bases). Per germline, CDR1 WSHSY and CDR2 SAAADI. This CDR3 comprises 16 residues. Between the trimmed V and J ends, which lost 2 bases and 0 bases, there was a span of 14 bases. In nucleotides, the CDR3 is TGCGCCAGCAGTGAGGTCTGGACAGCATACTCCTACGAGCAGTACTTC. Translation: CASSEVWTAYSYEQYF.

V usage is TRBV15 and J usage is TRBJ1-6; 9 bases are a match to TRBD1. CDR3 length equals 21 residues. Trimming cost V 1 base and J 0 bases; bases outside gene matches: 13. Germline loops: CDR1 LNHNV, CDR2 YYDKDF (reference sequence). As DNA, the CDR3 is TGTGCCACCAGCAGAGCCGGGGGACAGGGCGATCATAGCTCCTATAATTCACCCCTCCACTTT. This sequence encodes CATSRAGGQGDHSSYNSPLHF.

This chain uses TRBV11-2 with TRBJ2-5; the D is unclear. Trimming removed 4 bases from V and 1 base from J, with 10 bases in between. This CDR3 is built from 14 residues. Looked up from germline, CDR1 is SGHAT and CDR2 is FQNNGV. CDR3 residues: CASSSFGFQETQYF. The CDR3 nucleotides read TGTGCCAGCAGCTCCTTCGGTTTCCAAGAGACCCAGTACTTC.

The rearrangement joins TRBV7-2 to TRBJ2-7; unclear D gene. The CDR3 length is 13 residues. Deletions cut 6 bases from V and 2 bases from J, with 11 bases between. The germline V gene has CDR1 SGHTA and CDR2 FQGNSA. The CDR3 sequence: CASSPFMTYEQYF. In nucleotides, the CDR3 is TGTGCCAGCAGTCCCTTTATGACCTACGAGCAGTACTTC.

This clonotype has more than one count but fewer than ten. V gene TRBV11-2 combines with J gene TRBJ2-3; D ambiguous. CDR1 is SGHAT, CDR2 FQNNGV, per germline. The CDR3 contains 19 residues. The V end was cut by 4 bases, the J end by 0 bases, with 23 bases between. In DNA form, the CDR3 reads TGTGCCAGCAGCTGGAGTATAGGGCGTCAAAGATCTAGCACAGATACGCAGTATTTT. Its translation: CASSWSIGRQRSSTDTQYF.